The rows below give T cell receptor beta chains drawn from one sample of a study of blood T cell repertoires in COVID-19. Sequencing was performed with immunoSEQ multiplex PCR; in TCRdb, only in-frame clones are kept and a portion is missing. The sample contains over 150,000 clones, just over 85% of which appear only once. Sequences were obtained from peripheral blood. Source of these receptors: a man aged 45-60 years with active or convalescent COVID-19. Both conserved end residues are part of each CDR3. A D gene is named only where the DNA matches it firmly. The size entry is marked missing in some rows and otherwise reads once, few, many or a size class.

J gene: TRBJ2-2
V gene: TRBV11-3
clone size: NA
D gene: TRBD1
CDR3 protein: CASSKTGGIGTGELFF
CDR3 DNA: TGTGCCAGCAGCAAGACAGGGGGCATTGGAACCGGGGAGCTGTTTTTT

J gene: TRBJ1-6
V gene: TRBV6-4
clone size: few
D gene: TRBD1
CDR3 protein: CASRGPGGNSPLHF
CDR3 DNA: TGTGCCAGCAGAGGGCCAGGGGGGAATTCACCCCTCCACTTT

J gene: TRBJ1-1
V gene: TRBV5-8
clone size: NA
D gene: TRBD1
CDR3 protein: CASSWRQGEAFF
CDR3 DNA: TGTGCCAGCAGCTGGAGACAGGGTGAAGCTTTCTTT

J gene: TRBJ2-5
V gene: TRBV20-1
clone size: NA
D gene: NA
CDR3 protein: CSASWLDQETQYF
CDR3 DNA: TGCAGTGCTAGTTGGCTAGACCAAGAGACCCAGTACTTC

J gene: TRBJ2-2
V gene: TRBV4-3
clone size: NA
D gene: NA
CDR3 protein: CASSLRALGAGELFF
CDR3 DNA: TGCGCCAGCAGCCTGCGGGCCCTGGGCGCCGGGGAGCTGTTTTTT

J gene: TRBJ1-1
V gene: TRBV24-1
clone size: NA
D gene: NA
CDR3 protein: CATRGANTEAFF
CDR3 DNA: TGTGCCACCAGGGGGGCGAACACTGAAGCTTTCTTT

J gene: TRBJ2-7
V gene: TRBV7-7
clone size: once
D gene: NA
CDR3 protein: CASSRRPRNLTYEQYF
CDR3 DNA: TGTGCTAGCAGCCGACGTCCGAGGAACCTCACCTACGAGCAGTACTTC

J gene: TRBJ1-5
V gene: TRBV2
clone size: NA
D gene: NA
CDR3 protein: CASSESVRGNQPQHF
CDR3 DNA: TGTGCCAGCAGTGAATCGGTTAGGGGGAATCAGCCCCAGCATTTT

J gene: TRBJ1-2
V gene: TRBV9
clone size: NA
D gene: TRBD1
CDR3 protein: CASSVTPGTGHQGYTF
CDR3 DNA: TGTGCCAGCAGCGTCACACCCGGGACAGGGCATCAAGGCTACACCTTC

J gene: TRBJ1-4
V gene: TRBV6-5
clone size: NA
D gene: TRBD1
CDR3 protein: CATLNPGQGFEKLFF
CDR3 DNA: TGTGCCACCCTAAATCCGGGACAGGGCTTCGAAAAACTGTTTTTT